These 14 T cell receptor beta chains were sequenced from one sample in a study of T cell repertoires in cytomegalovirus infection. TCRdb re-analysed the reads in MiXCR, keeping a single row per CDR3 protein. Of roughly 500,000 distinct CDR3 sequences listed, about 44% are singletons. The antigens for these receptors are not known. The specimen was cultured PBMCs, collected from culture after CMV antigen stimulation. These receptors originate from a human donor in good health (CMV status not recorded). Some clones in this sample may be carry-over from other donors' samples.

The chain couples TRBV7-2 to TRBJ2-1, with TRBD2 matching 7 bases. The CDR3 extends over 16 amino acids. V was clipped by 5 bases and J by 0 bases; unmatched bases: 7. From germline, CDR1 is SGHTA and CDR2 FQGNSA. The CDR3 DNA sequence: TGTGCCAGCAGCCCATCACTAGCGAGCTCCTACAATGAGCAGTTCTTC. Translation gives CASSPSLASSYNEQFF.

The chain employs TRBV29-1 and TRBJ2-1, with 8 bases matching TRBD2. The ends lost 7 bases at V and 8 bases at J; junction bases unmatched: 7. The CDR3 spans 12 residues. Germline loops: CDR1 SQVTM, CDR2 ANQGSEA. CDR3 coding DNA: TGCAGCGGTAGCGGGGCGACGGATGAGCAGTTCTTC. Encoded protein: CSGSGATDEQFF.

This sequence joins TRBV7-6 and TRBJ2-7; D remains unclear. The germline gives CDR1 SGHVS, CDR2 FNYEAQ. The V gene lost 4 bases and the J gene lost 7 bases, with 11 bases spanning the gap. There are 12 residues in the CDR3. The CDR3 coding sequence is TGTGCCAGCAGCTCCGGTATGAGAGAGCAGTACTTC. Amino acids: CASSSGMREQYF. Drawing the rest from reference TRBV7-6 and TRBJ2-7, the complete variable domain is GAGVSQSPRYKVTKRGQDVALRCDPISGHVSLYWYRQALGQGPEFLTYFNYEAQQDKSGLPNDRFSAERPEGSISTLTIQRTEQRDSAMYRCASSSGMREQYFGPGTRLTVT.

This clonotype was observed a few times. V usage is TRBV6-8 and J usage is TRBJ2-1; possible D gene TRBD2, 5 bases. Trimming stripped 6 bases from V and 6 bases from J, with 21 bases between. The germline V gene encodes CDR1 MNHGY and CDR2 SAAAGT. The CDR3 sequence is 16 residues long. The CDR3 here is CASSPPAGPPLNEQFF. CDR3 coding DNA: TGTGCCAGCAGCCCCCCCGCGGGCCCCCCCCTCAATGAGCAGTTCTTC.

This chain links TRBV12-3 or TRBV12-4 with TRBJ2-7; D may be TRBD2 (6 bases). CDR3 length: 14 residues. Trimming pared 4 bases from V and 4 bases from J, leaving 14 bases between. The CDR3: CASSSPLRGYEQYF. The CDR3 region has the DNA TGTGCCAGCAGTTCCCCCCTGCGGGGATACGAGCAGTACTTC.

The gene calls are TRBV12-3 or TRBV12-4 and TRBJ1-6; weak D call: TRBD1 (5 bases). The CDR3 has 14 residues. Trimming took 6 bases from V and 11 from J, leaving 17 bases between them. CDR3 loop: CASSSRGIYPPLHF. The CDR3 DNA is TGTGCCAGCAGCTCCCGGGGGATCTATCCACCCCTCCACTTT.

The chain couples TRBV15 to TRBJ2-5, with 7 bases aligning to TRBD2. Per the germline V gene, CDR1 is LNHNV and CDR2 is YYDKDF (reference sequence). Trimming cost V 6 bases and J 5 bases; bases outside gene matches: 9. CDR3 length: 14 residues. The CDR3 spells CATRGTGEGETQYF. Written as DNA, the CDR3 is TGTGCCACCAGGGGGACGGGGGAGGGGGAGACCCAGTACTTC.

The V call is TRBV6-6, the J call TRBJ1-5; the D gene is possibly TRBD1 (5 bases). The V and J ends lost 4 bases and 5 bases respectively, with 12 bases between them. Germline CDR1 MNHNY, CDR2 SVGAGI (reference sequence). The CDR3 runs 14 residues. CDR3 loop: CASSWGVIDQPQHF. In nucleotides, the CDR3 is TGTGCCAGCAGTTGGGGGGTCATCGATCAGCCCCAGCATTTT.

CDR3 residues: CASSQMGTGVFGTEAFF. CDR3 nucleotides: TGTGCCAGCAGCCAAATGGGGACAGGGGTGTTCGGGACTGAAGCTTTCTTT. The chain uses TRBV14 and TRBJ1-1, with 10 bases identical to TRBD1. Germline-derived CDR1 and CDR2 are SGHDN and FVKESK. Trimming at V came to 2 bases and at J to 5 bases, leaving 11 bases not matched to a gene. CDR3 length: 17 residues.

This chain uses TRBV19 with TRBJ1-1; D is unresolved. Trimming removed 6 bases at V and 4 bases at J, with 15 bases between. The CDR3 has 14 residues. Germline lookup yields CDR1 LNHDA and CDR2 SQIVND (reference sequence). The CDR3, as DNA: TGTGCCAGTAGCGTGAGCCTCGAGGGCACTGAAGCTTTCTTT. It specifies CASSVSLEGTEAFF.

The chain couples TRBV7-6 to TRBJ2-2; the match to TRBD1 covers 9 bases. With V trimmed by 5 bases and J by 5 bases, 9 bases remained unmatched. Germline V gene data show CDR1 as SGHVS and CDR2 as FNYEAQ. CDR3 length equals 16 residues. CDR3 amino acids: CASSLRSGQGTGELFF. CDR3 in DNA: TGTGCCAGCAGCCTCAGGTCGGGACAGGGTACCGGGGAGCTGTTTTTT.

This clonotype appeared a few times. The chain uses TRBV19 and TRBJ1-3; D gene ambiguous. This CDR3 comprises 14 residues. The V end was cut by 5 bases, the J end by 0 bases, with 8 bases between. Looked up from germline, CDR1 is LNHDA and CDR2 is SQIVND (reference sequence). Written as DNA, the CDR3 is TGTGCCAGTAGTCCCGGCTCCTCTGGAAACACCATATATTTT. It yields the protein CASSPGSSGNTIYF. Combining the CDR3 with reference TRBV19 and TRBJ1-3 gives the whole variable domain DGGITQSPKYLFRKEGQNVTLSCEQNLNHDAMYWYRQDPGQGLRLIYYSQIVNDFQKGDIAEGYSVSREKKESFPLTVTSAQKNPTAFYLCASSPGSSGNTIYFGEGSWLTVV.

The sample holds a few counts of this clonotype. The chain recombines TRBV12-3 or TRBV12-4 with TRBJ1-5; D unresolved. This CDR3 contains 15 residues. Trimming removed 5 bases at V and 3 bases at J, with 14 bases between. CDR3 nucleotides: TGTGCCAGCAGTCGAGGGTCGGGTTCCAATCAGCCCCAGCATTTT. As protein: CASSRGSGSNQPQHF.

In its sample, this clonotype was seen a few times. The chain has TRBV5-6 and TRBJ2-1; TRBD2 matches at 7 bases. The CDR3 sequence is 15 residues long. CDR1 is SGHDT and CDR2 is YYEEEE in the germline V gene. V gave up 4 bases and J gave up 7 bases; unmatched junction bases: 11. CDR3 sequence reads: CASSPLAGVWNEQFF. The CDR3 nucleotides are TGTGCCAGCAGCCCCCTGGCGGGAGTATGGAATGAGCAGTTCTTC. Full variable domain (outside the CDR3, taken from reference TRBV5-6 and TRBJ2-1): DAGVTQSPTHLIKTRGQQVTLRCSPKSGHDTVSWYQQALGQGPQFIFQYYEEEERQRGNFPDRFSGHQFPNYSSELNVNALLLGDSALYLCASSPLAGVWNEQFFGPGTRLTVL.